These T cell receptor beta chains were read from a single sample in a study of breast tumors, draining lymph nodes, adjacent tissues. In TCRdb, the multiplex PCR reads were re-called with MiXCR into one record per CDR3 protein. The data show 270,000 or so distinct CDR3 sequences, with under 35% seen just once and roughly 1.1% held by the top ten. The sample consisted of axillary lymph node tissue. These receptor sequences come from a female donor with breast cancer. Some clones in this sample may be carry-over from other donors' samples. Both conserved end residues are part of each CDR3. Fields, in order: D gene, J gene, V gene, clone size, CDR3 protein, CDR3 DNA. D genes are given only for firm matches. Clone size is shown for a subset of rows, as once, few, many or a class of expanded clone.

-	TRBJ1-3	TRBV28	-	CASRPGGYTGNTIYF	TGTGCCAGCAGGCCGGGGGGGTACACTGGAAACACCATATATTTT
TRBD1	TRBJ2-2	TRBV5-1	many	CASSPYRGTGELFF	TGCGCCAGCAGCCCCTACAGGGGAACCGGGGAGCTGTTTTTT
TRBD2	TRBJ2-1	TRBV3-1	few	CASSQDVLAGVGYYNEQFF	TGTGCCAGCAGCCAAGATGTTCTAGCGGGAGTGGGGTACTACAATGAGCAGTTCTTC
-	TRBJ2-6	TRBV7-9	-	CAASRISGANVLTF	TGTGCCGCCAGCCGAATATCTGGGGCCAACGTCCTGACTTTC
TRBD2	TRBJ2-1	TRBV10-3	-	CASSTRTSGSDEQFF	TGTGCCAGCAGTACCAGGACTAGCGGGAGCGATGAGCAGTTCTTC
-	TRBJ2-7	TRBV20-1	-	CSATRTYEQYF	TGCAGTGCAACAAGGACCTACGAGCAGTACTTC
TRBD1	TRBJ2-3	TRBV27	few	CASRQTGTTSTDTQYF	TGTGCCAGCAGACAGACAGGGACCACTAGCACAGATACGCAGTATTTT
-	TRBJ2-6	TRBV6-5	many	CASSYSIGQGVSGANVLTF	TGTGCCAGCAGTTACTCGATTGGGCAGGGTGTCTCTGGGGCCAACGTCCTGACTTTC
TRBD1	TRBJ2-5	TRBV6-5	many	CASSRGTGEEETQYF	TGTGCCAGCAGCCGCGGGACAGGGGAAGAAGAGACCCAGTACTTC
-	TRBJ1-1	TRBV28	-	CTSSLIGSEAFF	TGTACCAGCAGTTTGATTGGATCTGAAGCTTTCTTT
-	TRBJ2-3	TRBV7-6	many	CASSANRLTGSESTDTQYF	TGTGCCAGCAGCGCCAATCGATTAACAGGTAGCGAAAGCACAGATACGCAGTATTTT
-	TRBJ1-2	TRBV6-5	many	CASSSIYYGYTF	TGTGCCAGCAGTTCCATTTACTATGGCTACACCTTC
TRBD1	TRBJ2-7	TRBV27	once	CASSLSTPGQGYEQYF	TGTGCCAGCAGTTTGAGCACCCCGGGACAGGGCTACGAGCAGTACTTC
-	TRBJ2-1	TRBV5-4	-	CASSSVGYYEQFF	TGTGCCAGCAGCTCGGTAGGGTACTATGAGCAGTTCTTC
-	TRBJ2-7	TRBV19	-	CASRWQGWEYEQYF	TGTGCCAGTAGATGGCAGGGGTGGGAGTACGAGCAGTACTTC
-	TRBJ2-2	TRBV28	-	CASSSSDYTGGLFF	TGTGCCAGCAGTTCGTCCGACTATACCGGGGGGCTGTTTTTT
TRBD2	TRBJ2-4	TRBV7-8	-	CASSLTHTSDIQYF	TGTGCCAGCAGCTTAACTCATACTAGCGACATTCAGTACTTC
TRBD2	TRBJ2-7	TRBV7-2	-	CAGSFYFRLAGGPPEQYF	TGTGCCGGCAGCTTCTATTTTCGCCTAGCGGGAGGGCCCCCCGAGCAGTACTTC
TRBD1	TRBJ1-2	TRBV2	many	CATGTGDNYGYTF	TGTGCCACCGGGACAGGGGACAACTATGGCTACACCTTC
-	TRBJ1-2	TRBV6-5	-	CATAFGGHANYGYTF	TGTGCCACCGCGTTTGGGGGGCATGCTAACTATGGCTACACCTTC
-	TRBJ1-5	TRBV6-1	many	CASSGQSNQPQHF	TGTGCCAGCAGTGGACAGTCCAATCAGCCCCAGCATTTT
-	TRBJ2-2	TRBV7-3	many	CASSLTSTPDTGELFF	TGTGCCAGCAGCCTCACATCAACCCCTGACACCGGGGAGCTGTTTTTT
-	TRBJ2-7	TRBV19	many	CASSMSPEPYEQYF	TGTGCCAGTAGTATGTCTCCGGAACCCTACGAGCAGTACTTC
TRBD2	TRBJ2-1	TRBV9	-	CASSVAAGNYNEQFF	TGTGCCAGCAGCGTAGCAGCGGGAAATTACAATGAGCAGTTCTTC
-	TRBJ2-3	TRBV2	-	CASSLGGVGTTDTQYF	TGTGCCAGCAGTTTAGGCGGGGTCGGAACCACAGATACGCAGTATTTT
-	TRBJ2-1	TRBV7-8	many	CASKRRDSPLRGGRDEQFF	TGTGCCAGCAAGCGCCGGGACTCACCCCTCAGGGGGGGAAGGGATGAGCAGTTCTTC
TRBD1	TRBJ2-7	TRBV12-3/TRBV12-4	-	CASSSTQGAYEQYF	TGTGCCAGCAGTTCCACACAGGGGGCCTACGAGCAGTACTTC
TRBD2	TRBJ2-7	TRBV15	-	CATSRDLTSGRAHEQYF	TGTGCCACCAGCAGAGATCTGACTAGCGGGAGGGCCCACGAGCAGTACTTC
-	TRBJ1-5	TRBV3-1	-	CASSQDPWSQPQHF	TGTGCCAGCAGCCAAGATCCATGGTCCCAGCCCCAGCATTTT
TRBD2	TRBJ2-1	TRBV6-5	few	CASSSTHGRASYNEQFF	TGTGCCAGCAGCTCAACTCACGGGAGGGCCTCTTATAATGAGCAGTTCTTC
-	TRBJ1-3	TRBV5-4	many	CASSLFDSGNTIYF	TGTGCCAGCAGCTTGTTCGACTCTGGAAACACCATATATTTT
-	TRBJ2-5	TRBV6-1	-	CASSEQGSSETQYF	TGTGCCAGCAGTGAACAGGGGTCTTCAGAGACCCAGTACTTC
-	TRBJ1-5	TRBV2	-	CASSEMEGGTGNQPQHF	TGTGCCAGCAGTGAAATGGAGGGGGGTACCGGCAATCAGCCCCAGCATTTT
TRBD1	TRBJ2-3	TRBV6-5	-	CASSQMNRGRTSYSTDTQYF	TGTGCCAGCTCTCAAATGAACAGGGGCAGAACAAGCTATAGCACAGATACGCAGTATTTT
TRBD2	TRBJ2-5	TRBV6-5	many	CASSYSGGETQYF	TGTGCCAGCAGTTACTCGGGGGGGGAGACCCAGTACTTC
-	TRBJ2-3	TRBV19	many	CASSIRGVGRTDTQYF	TGTGCCAGTAGTATTAGGGGGGTCGGGCGTACAGATACGCAGTATTTT
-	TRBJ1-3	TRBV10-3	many	CALRPQSGNTIYF	TGTGCCTTAAGGCCACAATCTGGAAACACCATATATTTT
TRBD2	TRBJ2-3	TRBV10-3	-	CAISYGGSIDTQYF	TGTGCCATCAGTTACGGGGGGAGTATCGATACGCAGTATTTT
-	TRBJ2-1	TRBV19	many	CASSIAGNPYNEQFF	TGTGCCAGTAGTATAGCGGGAAACCCCTACAATGAGCAGTTCTTC
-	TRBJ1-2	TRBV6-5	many	CASSYGRSAYGYTF	TGTGCCAGCAGTTACGGTCGTTCGGCCTATGGCTACACCTTC
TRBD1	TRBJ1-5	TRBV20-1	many	CSAKLTGSNQPQHF	TGCAGTGCTAAGTTGACAGGGAGTAATCAGCCCCAGCATTTT
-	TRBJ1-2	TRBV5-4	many	CASSGRLGERDYGYTF	TGTGCCAGCAGCGGGAGGCTCGGAGAACGGGACTATGGCTACACCTTC
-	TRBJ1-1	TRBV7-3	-	CASSFTENTEAFF	TGTGCCAGCAGCTTCACAGAAAACACTGAAGCTTTCTTT
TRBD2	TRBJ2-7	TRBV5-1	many	CASSLRGSGSYEQYF	TGCGCCAGCAGCTTGCGGGGTAGCGGGAGTTACGAGCAGTACTTC
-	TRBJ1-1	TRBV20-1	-	CSARRLGGAETEAFF	TGCAGTGCTAGGCGTCTAGGGGGGGCAGAAACTGAAGCTTTCTTT
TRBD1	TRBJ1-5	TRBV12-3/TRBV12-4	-	CASSLGQGSSQPQHF	TGTGCCAGCAGTTTGGGACAGGGCTCCTCTCAGCCCCAGCATTTT
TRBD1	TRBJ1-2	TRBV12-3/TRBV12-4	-	CASSLDRGTHHGYTF	TGTGCCAGCAGTTTAGACAGGGGAACGCACCATGGCTACACCTTC
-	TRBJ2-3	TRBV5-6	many	CASSSTGVDVYF	TGTGCCAGCAGCTCCACAGGAGTAGATGTGTATTTT
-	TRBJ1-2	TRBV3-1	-	CASSQDRENYGYTF	TGTGCCAGCAGCCAAGATAGGGAAAACTATGGCTACACCTTC
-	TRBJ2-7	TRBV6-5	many	CASSLSRDVTEQYF	TGTGCCAGCAGTCTGTCCCGGGACGTTACCGAGCAGTACTTC